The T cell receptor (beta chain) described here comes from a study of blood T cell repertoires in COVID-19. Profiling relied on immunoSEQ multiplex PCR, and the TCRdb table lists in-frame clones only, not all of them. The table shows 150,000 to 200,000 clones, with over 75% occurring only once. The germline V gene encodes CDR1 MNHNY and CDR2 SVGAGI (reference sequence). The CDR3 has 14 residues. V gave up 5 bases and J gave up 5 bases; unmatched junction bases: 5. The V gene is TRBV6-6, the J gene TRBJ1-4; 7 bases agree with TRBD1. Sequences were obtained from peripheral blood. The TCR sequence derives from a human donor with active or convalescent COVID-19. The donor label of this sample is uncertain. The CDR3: CASSAPGGNEKLFF. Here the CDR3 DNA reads TGTGCCAGCAGTGCACCAGGGGGGAATGAAAAACTGTTTTTT.